Described below is a single T cell receptor (beta chain) sequence and its context. Its recognized antigen is unknown. Nothing much larger sits one base from this clone, and base qualities are not available. Collaborating institutions collected whole blood in K2EDTA tubes following their own protocols. For TCRbeta analysis, collaborators shipped samples in one of three forms: frozen whole blood, isolated PBMCs, or DNA extracted from either of those sample types. The source of the sample is a study of blood T cell repertoires in COVID-19 (TCRdb year 2020). Some background on the complete study: The collaborator samples originated in the United States, Italy and Spain and spanned the acute and convalescent phases of COVID-19. The prospective study material was composed of cDNA or gDNA derived from T cells, B-cell-depleted T cells, or PBMCs. Subjects who had been exposed to COVID-19, were actively infected with it, or had recovered from it provided the deeply sampled blood TCRbeta repertoires that made up the dataset. A freely available public database, intended as a resource for researchers studying the immune response to SARS-CoV-2, is where the repertoires were released. The samples were drawn from two sources: the first 160 participants of the ongoing ImmuneRACE study, and 1,254 subjects contributed by 6 global collaborators. Sample metadata almost always included a de-identified subject ID, COVID-19 status, age in years and sex. Where available, HLA class I and class II types were taken from metadata supplied by the sample provider and were not determined by assay-based typing. Findings and caveats that apply to the study as a whole: The amount of clinical and demographic metadata varied by source and participant and was provided uncurated.

The immunoSEQ Assay, a bias-controlled multiplex PCR, was used to amplify TCRbeta CDR3 regions from genomic DNA. Concerning the study's data processing: The number of nucleated cells in each sample was estimated by amplification of reference gene primers within the assay. Sequence reads were collapsed and filtered to measure the absolute abundance of every unique TCRbeta CDR3 rearrangement. Productive Simpson clonality was computed per sample as the square root of Simpson's diversity index over productive rearrangements. Here the immuneACCESS table is served through TCRdb, limited to in-frame sequences with V and J called. Missing clones are a known gap in these copies; in checked studies unresolved V genes cover under half, and the rest lacks a known reason. That table supplies the V and J calls and clone size; D and trimming were determined from the DNA. For this sample the table gives roughly 150,000 clones, of which around 88% were detected only once. The biggest ten clones account for 5% to 6% of the sample.

CDR3 length: 20 amino acids, cysteine to phenylalanine. Left in the record is the CDR3 DNA by itself, 60 bases read in frame from the first base. Sequences were obtained from peripheral blood. This TCR was sampled from a human donor in a cohort sampled during active COVID-19. The chain employs TRBV21-1 and TRBJ2-1; the table gives TRBD2 as D, unverified against the DNA. TRBV21-1 is an annotated pseudogene. The CDR3 reads CASSKKEGGEKILSYNEQFF. The sequence in DNA is TGTGCCAGCAGCAAAAAGGAGGGGGGGGAGAAGATACTTTCCTACAATGAGCAGTTCTTC.